This T cell receptor (beta chain) came from a study of cytomegalovirus exposure and HLA in healthy donors. 60 Vbeta and 13 Jbeta primers were used in PCR. Profiling relied on immunoSEQ multiplex PCR, and the TCRdb table lists in-frame clones only, not all of them. The sample has over 110,000 clones, 73% seen once. The V gene lost 2 bases and the J gene lost 10 bases, with 12 bases spanning the gap. The V gene's germline CDR1 is MNHEY and CDR2 SMNVEV (reference sequence). CDR3 length: 14 amino acids. The source of this sequence is a woman aged 35 to 49 in good health and CMV-seronegative. The V call is TRBV27, the J call TRBJ1-6, with D perhaps matching TRBD1 (5 bases). The sequenced sample was PBMCs. CDR3 in amino acids: CASSLKRDWSPLHF. The CDR3 DNA follows: TGTGCCAGCAGTTTAAAGAGGGACTGGTCACCCCTCCACTTT.